What follows are 23 T cell receptor beta chains derived from one specimen sequenced in a study of blood T cell repertoires in COVID-19. The method was immunoSEQ multiplex PCR; TCRdb's version includes in-frame clones alone and lacks a portion of them. The sample yields over 110,000 clones, around 90% seen once. Sequencing was done on a sample of peripheral blood. These receptors were collected from a woman aged 45-65 years with acute or convalescent COVID-19.

The gene calls are TRBV15 and TRBJ2-1; TRBD2 aligns across 11 bases. The CDR3 is 14 residues long. V lost 9 bases, J lost 1 base, and 2 bases stayed unmatched. In germline, CDR1 is LNHNV, CDR2 YYDKDF (reference sequence). The CDR3 spells CATVAGGSYNEQFF. The CDR3 nucleotides are TGTGCCACTGTAGCGGGGGGGTCCTACAATGAGCAGTTCTTC.

The sample holds one count of this clone. This sequence joins TRBV7-3 and TRBJ2-5; D is ambiguous. Trimming stripped 5 bases from V and 4 bases from J, with 17 bases between. The CDR3 is made up of 15 amino acids. In germline, CDR1 is SGHTA, CDR2 FQGTGA. This CDR3 reads CASSDRPGSRETQYF. CDR3 nucleotide sequence: TGTGCCAGCAGCGACCGCCCCGGGTCTCGAGAGACCCAGTACTTC.

The table lists this clone with a count of one. The V and J genes are TRBV11-2 and TRBJ2-5, with unresolved D. Trimming removed 3 bases from V and 5 bases from J, with 7 bases in between. Germline V CDR1 and CDR2: SGHAT, FQNNGV. The CDR3 runs to 12 residues. CDR3 DNA: TGTGCCAGCAGCTTGCGGCGGGAGACCCAGTACTTC. Its translation is CASSLRRETQYF.

The J gene is TRBJ1-3, the V gene TRBV3-1 (or the pseudogene TRBV3-2), with TRBD1 matching 7 bases. V trimming: 6 bases; J trimming: 1 base; junction bases outside the gene matches: 12. The CDR3 has 17 residues. Per germline, CDR1 LGHDT and CDR2 YNNKEL (reference sequence). The CDR3 nucleotides are TGTGCCAGCAGTCGGGGACAGACTACGCATTCTGGAAACACCATATATTTT. Amino acids: CASSRGQTTHSGNTIYF.

The chain has TRBV5-4 and TRBJ1-2; D unresolved. Trimming cost V 1 base and J 2 bases, with 9 bases left between them. CDR3 size: 14 residues. Germline-derived CDR1 and CDR2 are SGHNT and YYREEE (reference sequence). The CDR3 protein is CASSLLAGNYGYTF. CDR3 nucleotides: TGTGCCAGCAGCTTGCTCGCAGGCAACTATGGCTACACCTTC.

V usage is TRBV6-5 and J usage is TRBJ2-7; 7 bases map to TRBD1. There are 13 residues in the CDR3. V lost 7 bases to trimming and J lost 4 bases; unmatched junction nucleotides: 7. Germline CDR1 and CDR2: MNHEY and SVGAGI. For the CDR3, the DNA is TGTGCCAGCATAACAGGGGCTCGGTACGAGCAGTACTTC. Translation: CASITGARYEQYF.

The V gene is TRBV19, the J gene TRBJ1-2; D is undetermined. Germline V lookup: CDR1 LNHDA, CDR2 SQIVND (reference sequence). There are 16 residues in the CDR3. V lost 3 bases to trimming and J lost 0 bases, with 14 bases between them. CDR3 region: CASSMYVRGTNYGYTF. The CDR3 DNA sequence: TGTGCCAGTAGTATGTATGTTAGAGGAACTAACTATGGCTACACCTTC.

This clone was detected a few times. This rearrangement joins TRBV7-9 to TRBJ1-1; 7 positions match TRBD1. CDR3 size: 14 residues. Trimming removed 6 bases from V and 1 base from J; junction bases left unmatched: 5. The V gene's germline CDR1 is SEHNR and CDR2 FQNEAQ (reference sequence). The CDR3 DNA is TGTGCCAGCAGTCGCGGGACAGCGAACACTGAAGCTTTCTTT. Its translation is CASSRGTANTEAFF.

The V call is TRBV7-2, the J call TRBJ1-5; 7 positions agree with TRBD1. CDR3 size: 13 residues. After removal of 3 bases from V and 8 bases from J, the junction contained 4 bases not matched to a gene. CDR1 is SGHTA and CDR2 is FQGNSA in the germline V gene. This CDR3 is CASSFGQAEPQHF. The CDR3 region has the DNA TGTGCCAGCAGCTTTGGACAGGCCGAGCCCCAGCATTTT.

The V call is TRBV6-5, the J call TRBJ1-5, with a tentative D call TRBD1 (6 bases). The CDR3 runs 15 residues. Looked up from germline, CDR1 is MNHEY and CDR2 is SVGAGI. Trimming removed 7 bases at V and 4 bases at J, with 17 bases between. The CDR3 DNA reads TGTGCCAGCACCCCCGGCCCTAGGGGGAATCAGCCCCAGCATTTT. It translates to CASTPGPRGNQPQHF.

The rearrangement links TRBV14 to TRBJ1-4; the match to TRBD1 covers 8 bases. The CDR3 is made up of 14 amino acids. From germline, CDR1 is SGHDN and CDR2 FVKESK. Losses at the gene ends were 3 bases for V and 8 bases for J; bases not matched to a gene: 5. CDR3 DNA: TGTGCCAGCAGCCAGGACAGGGTGAGCGAAAAACTGTTTTTT. Translating it yields CASSQDRVSEKLFF.

The chain employs TRBV28 and TRBJ1-1; tentatively, D is TRBD1 (5 bases). Germline V CDR1 and CDR2: MDHEN, SYDVKM. The CDR3 has 13 residues. V was trimmed by 3 bases and J by 4 bases, leaving 9 bases between them. The CDR3, as DNA: TGTGCCAGCAGTTTGGGGGGAGGCACTGAAGCTTTCTTT. It codes for CASSLGGGTEAFF.

This rearrangement joins TRBV4-1 to TRBJ2-1; tentatively, D is TRBD2 (5 bases). Germline loops: CDR1 MGHRA, CDR2 YSYEKL. CDR3 length: 15 residues. V dropped 0 bases and J dropped 4 bases, with 10 bases sitting between them. The CDR3 bases are TGCGCCAGCAGCCAAGAAGGAGCGGAGTACAATGAGCAGTTCTTC. Translated, it gives CASSQEGAEYNEQFF.

The CDR3 DNA reads as TGTGCCAGCTCACCACCCCCGGACAGGGTCGTCCCGGGCACTGAAGCTTTCTTT. Translating gives CASSPPPDRVVPGTEAFF. J is TRBJ1-1 and V is TRBV18; 8 bases fit TRBD1. Germline V CDR1 and CDR2: KGHSH, LQKENI. V trimming: 0 bases; J trimming: 4 bases; junction bases outside the gene matches: 13. The CDR3 length is 18 residues. Filled out from reference TRBV18 and TRBJ1-1, the complete variable domain reads NAGVMQNPRHLVRRRGQEARLRCSPMKGHSHVYWYRQLPEEGLKFMVYLQKENIIDESGMPKERFSAEFPKEGPSILRIQQVVRGDSAAYFCASSPPPDRVVPGTEAFFGQGTRLTVV.

The V gene is TRBV18, the J gene TRBJ1-1; 8 bases are a match to TRBD1. CDR1 and CDR2 (germline): KGHSH, LQKENI. CDR3 size: 15 residues. The J segment lost 4 bases and the V segment lost 5 bases, leaving 9 bases of the junction unmatched. CDR3 nucleotides: TGTGCCAGCTCAAAGGGACAGGCGGGAGTCACTGAAGCTTTCTTT. Translating gives CASSKGQAGVTEAFF.

The chain couples TRBV5-1 to TRBJ2-3; a possible D gene is TRBD2 (6 bases). The CDR3 extends over 14 amino acids. V lost 4 bases, J lost 0 bases, and 9 bases lay in between. CDR1 and CDR2 from the germline V gene are SGHRS and YFSETQ. Here the CDR3 DNA reads TGCGCCAGCAGCCGTGGGACTAGCACAGATACGCAGTATTTT. It encodes CASSRGTSTDTQYF. Supplemented by reference TRBV5-1 and TRBJ2-3, the full variable domain reads KAGVTQTPRYLIKTRGQQVTLSCSPISGHRSVSWYQQTPGQGLQFLFEYFSETQRNKGNFPGRFSGRQFSNSRSEMNVSTLELGDSALYLCASSRGTSTDTQYFGPGTRLTVL.

The chain has TRBV3-1 (or the pseudogene TRBV3-2) and TRBJ2-7; D is undetermined. Trimming cost V 6 bases and J 3 bases, with 21 bases left between them. The CDR3 loop spans 16 amino acids. From germline, CDR1 is LGHDT and CDR2 YNNKEL (reference sequence). The CDR3, as DNA: TGTGCCAGCAGTCAACACGTACAGAAGTTGATCTACGAGCAGTACTTC. Its translation is CASSQHVQKLIYEQYF.

The V gene is TRBV19, the J gene TRBJ2-2; D possibly corresponds to TRBD2 (6 bases). This CDR3 has 14 residues. Trimming stripped 3 bases from V and 5 bases from J, with 10 bases between. CDR1 is LNHDA, CDR2 SQIVND, per germline (reference sequence). CDR3 sequence: CASSIKGRTGELFF. DNA for the CDR3: TGTGCCAGTAGTATCAAGGGGAGGACCGGGGAGCTGTTTTTT.

This clone was counted once. The rearrangement links TRBV13 to TRBJ2-2; 7 bases are shared with TRBD2. The germline V gene has CDR1 PRHDT and CDR2 FYEKMQ (reference sequence). This CDR3 is built from 15 residues. The trim removed 6 bases at V and 0 bases at J, leaving 4 bases unmatched. The CDR3 DNA sequence: TGTGCCAGCAGGAGACGGGGGGCGAACACCGGGGAGCTGTTTTTT. It is translated as CASRRRGANTGELFF.

This chain uses TRBV9 with TRBJ2-2; perhaps TRBD2 as D (6 bases). There are 17 residues in the CDR3. The ends were cut back, 0 bases at V and 4 bases at J, with 16 bases in the middle. The germline gives CDR1 SGDLS, CDR2 YYNGEE. The CDR3: CASSVEGTQMGTGELFF. The CDR3 DNA sequence: TGTGCCAGCAGCGTAGAGGGGACTCAAATGGGCACCGGGGAGCTGTTTTTT.

This chain joins TRBV4-1 and TRBJ2-7; D remains ambiguous. Germline CDR1 reads MGHRA; CDR2 reads YSYEKL. The CDR3 totals 14 residues. The V gene lost 1 base and the J gene lost 3 bases, with 10 bases spanning the gap. The CDR3 loop is CASSQARTLYEQYF. The CDR3 coding sequence is TGCGCCAGCAGCCAAGCGCGCACCCTCTACGAGCAGTACTTC.

V usage is TRBV29-1 and J usage is TRBJ1-2, with unresolved D. Germline CDR1 SQVTM, CDR2 ANQGSEA. The V end lost 4 bases, the J end lost 6 bases, and 3 bases lay between the germline ends. The CDR3 spans 9 residues. CDR3 nucleotide sequence: TGCAGCGTTGTAGATGGCTACACCTTC. Its protein is CSVVDGYTF.

The rearrangement links TRBV3-1 (or the pseudogene TRBV3-2) to TRBJ2-1, with 7 bases fitting TRBD2. Germline V gene lookup returns CDR1 LGHDT and CDR2 YNNKEL (reference sequence). The CDR3 has 15 residues. Losses at the gene ends were 4 bases for V and 4 bases for J; bases not matched to a gene: 7. CDR3 sequence: CASSLSSGIYNEQFF. The CDR3 bases are TGTGCCAGCAGCCTCTCTAGCGGCATATACAATGAGCAGTTCTTC.